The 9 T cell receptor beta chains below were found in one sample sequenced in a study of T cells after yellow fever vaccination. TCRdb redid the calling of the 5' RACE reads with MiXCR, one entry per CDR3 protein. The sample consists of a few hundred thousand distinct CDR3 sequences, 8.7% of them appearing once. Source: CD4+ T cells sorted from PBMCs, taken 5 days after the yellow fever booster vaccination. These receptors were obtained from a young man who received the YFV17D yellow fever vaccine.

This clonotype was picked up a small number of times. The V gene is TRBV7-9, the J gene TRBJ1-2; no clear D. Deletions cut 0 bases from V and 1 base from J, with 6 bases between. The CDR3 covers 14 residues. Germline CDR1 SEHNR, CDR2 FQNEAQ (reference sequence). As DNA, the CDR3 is TGTGCCAGCAGCTTAGCCGGGAGTAACTATGGCTACACCTTC. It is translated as CASSLAGSNYGYTF.

CDR3 sequence reads: CASSQLSSQETQYF. CDR3 sequence (DNA): TGCGCCAGCAGCCAACTTTCCAGCCAAGAGACCCAGTACTTC. This chain links TRBV4-3 with TRBJ2-5; D is unclear. Trimming stripped 2 bases from V and 1 base from J, with 8 bases between. The CDR3 contains 14 residues. CDR1 and CDR2 (germline): LGHNA, YSLEER.

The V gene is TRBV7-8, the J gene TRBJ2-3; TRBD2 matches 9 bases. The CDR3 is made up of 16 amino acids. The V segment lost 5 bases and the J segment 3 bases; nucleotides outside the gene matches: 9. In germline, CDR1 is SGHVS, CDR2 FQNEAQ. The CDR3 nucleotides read TGTGCCAGCAGCCTGGGGACTAGCTGGCTAACAGATACGCAGTATTTT. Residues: CASSLGTSWLTDTQYF.

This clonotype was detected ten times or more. CDR3: CASSPGSSYEQYV. In nucleotides, the CDR3 is TGTGCCAGCAGTCCAGGTAGCTCCTACGAGCAGTACGTC. The V gene is TRBV28, the J gene TRBJ2-7; D remains unclear. CDR1 is MDHEN and CDR2 is SYDVKM in the germline V gene. The CDR3 is 13 amino acids. Trimming left V 5 bases short and J 0 bases short, with 8 bases between.

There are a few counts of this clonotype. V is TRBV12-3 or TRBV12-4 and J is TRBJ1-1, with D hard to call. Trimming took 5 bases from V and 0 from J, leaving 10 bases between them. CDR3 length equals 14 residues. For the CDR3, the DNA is TGTGCCAGCAGTAACTTCCACATGAACACTGAAGCTTTCTTT. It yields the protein CASSNFHMNTEAFF.

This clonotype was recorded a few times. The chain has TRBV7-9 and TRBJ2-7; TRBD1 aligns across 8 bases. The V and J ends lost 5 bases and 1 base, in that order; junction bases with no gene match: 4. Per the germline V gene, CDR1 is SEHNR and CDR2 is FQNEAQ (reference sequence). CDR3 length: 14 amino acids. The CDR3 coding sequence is TGTGCCAGCAGCCGCAGGGGGCCGTCCTACGAGCAGTACTTC. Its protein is CASSRRGPSYEQYF.

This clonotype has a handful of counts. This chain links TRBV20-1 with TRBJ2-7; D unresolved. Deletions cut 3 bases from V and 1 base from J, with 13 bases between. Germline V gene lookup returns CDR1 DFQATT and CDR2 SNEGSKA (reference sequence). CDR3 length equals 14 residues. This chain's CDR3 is CSARNSLMSYEQYF. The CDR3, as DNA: TGCAGTGCTAGGAACTCCCTAATGTCCTACGAGCAGTACTTC.

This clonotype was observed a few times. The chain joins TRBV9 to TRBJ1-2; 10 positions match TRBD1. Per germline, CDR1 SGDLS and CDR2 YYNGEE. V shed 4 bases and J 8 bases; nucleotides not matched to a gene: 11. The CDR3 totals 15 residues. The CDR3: CASSTLGQGGLGYTF. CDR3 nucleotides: TGTGCCAGCAGCACCCTTGGACAGGGGGGACTCGGCTACACCTTC. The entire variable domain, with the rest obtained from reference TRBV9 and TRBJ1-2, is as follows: DSGVTQTPKHLITATGQRVTLRCSPRSGDLSVYWYQQSLDQGLQFLIQYYNGEERAKGNILERFSAQQFPDLHSELNLSSLELGDSALYFCASSTLGQGGLGYTFGSGTRLTVV.

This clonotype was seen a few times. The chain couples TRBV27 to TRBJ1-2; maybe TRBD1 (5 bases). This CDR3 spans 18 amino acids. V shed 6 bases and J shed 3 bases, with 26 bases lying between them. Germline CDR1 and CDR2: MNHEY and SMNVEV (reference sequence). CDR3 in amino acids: CASRIRRGKEGDYYGYTF. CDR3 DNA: TGTGCCAGCAGGATCCGACGGGGGAAGGAAGGGGATTACTATGGCTACACCTTC.